The 20 T cell receptor beta chains presented below share a single source sample, sequenced in a study of PD-1 blockade in classical Hodgkin lymphoma. Assay used: immunoSEQ multiplex PCR; TCRdb lists only in-frame clones, some missing. The sample lists about 27,000 clones, 75% to 90% occurring once. Time point given: cycle 4 day 1 (C4D1), after 6 weeks of nivolumab. All patients relapsed after autologous stem cell transplantation, and brentuximab vedotin exposure varied. Researchers used magnetic negative selection to pull out pure CD4+ T cells from thawed PBMCs. Material: CD4+ T cells from blood, obtained before the fourth cycle of nivolumab. The receptors derive from a human donor with classical Hodgkin lymphoma.

The chain couples TRBV6-6 to TRBJ1-5, with unresolved D. The length of the CDR3 is 12 residues. The V end was cut by 0 bases, the J end by 8 bases, with 5 bases between. Germline V CDR1 and CDR2: MNHNY, SVGAGI (reference sequence). The CDR3 loop is CASSYSKEPQHF. The DNA of the CDR3 is TGTGCCAGCAGTTACTCGAAGGAGCCCCAGCATTTT.

This clone showed up just once. The chain is built from TRBV2 and TRBJ2-7; D ambiguous. This CDR3 is built from 11 residues. Trimming took off 3 bases at V and 4 bases at J, with 4 bases between the two ends. The V gene's germline CDR1 is SNHLY and CDR2 FYNNEI. The CDR3 reads CASSDHYEQYF. CDR3 DNA sequence: TGTGCCAGCAGTGACCATTACGAGCAGTACTTC.

This chain links TRBV11-2 with TRBJ2-5, with 7 bases lining up with TRBD2. The CDR3 is 15 amino acids. The V gene's germline CDR1 is SGHAT and CDR2 FQNNGV. Germline trimming cut 7 bases from V and 6 bases from J; bases unmatched to any gene: 14. CDR3 amino acids: CASNPGLESGQTQYF. As DNA, the CDR3 is TGTGCCAGCAACCCCGGACTAGAGTCCGGTCAGACCCAGTACTTC.

The chain recombines TRBV29-1 with TRBJ1-1; possible D gene TRBD1, 6 bases. CDR3 length: 13 residues. Germline values: CDR1 SQVTM, CDR2 ANQGSEA. V lost 6 bases and J 2 bases, leaving 13 bases between the germline ends. The DNA for the CDR3 is TGCAGCGTCCAAGGGGGTCGTAACACTGAAGCTTTCTTT. It translates to CSVQGGRNTEAFF.

The chain is built from TRBV18 and TRBJ2-1, with 9 bases matching TRBD2. The CDR3 consists of 16 residues. Looked up from germline, CDR1 is KGHSH and CDR2 is LQKENI. The junction had 0 bases not matched to a gene; V was cut back by 0 bases and J by 0 bases. The CDR3 bases are TGTGCCAGCTCACCACCGGGACTAGCCTCCTACAATGAGCAGTTCTTC. It specifies CASSPPGLASYNEQFF.

The V call is TRBV28, the J call TRBJ1-5; a possible D gene is TRBD1 (6 bases). Germline-derived CDR1 and CDR2 are MDHEN and SYDVKM. This CDR3 is 14 amino acids long. V was trimmed by 6 bases and J by 7 bases, leaving 16 bases between them. The DNA for the CDR3 is TGTGCCAGCAGCCGGGGGGCGCGAGGACAGCCCCAGCATTTT. This encodes CASSRGARGQPQHF.

In this sample, this clone turned up once. The gene calls are TRBV18 and TRBJ1-4; D uncertain. This CDR3 has 13 amino acids. V was pared by 1 base and J by 4 bases, with 4 bases between. CDR1 KGHSH and CDR2 LQKENI come from the germline V gene. The CDR3 protein is CASSPRSNEKLFF. The CDR3 nucleotides read TGTGCCAGCTCACCACGCAGTAATGAAAAACTGTTTTTT. The entire variable domain, with the rest obtained from reference TRBV18 and TRBJ1-4, is as follows: NAGVMQNPRHLVRRRGQEARLRCSPMKGHSHVYWYRQLPEEGLKFMVYLQKENIIDESGMPKERFSAEFPKEGPSILRIQQVVRGDSAAYFCASSPRSNEKLFFGSGTQLSVL.

V gene TRBV27 combines with J gene TRBJ2-2; 7 nucleotides agree with TRBD1. This CDR3 contains 13 residues. Germline CDR1 and CDR2: MNHEY and SMNVEV (reference sequence). The trim removed 6 bases at V and 6 bases at J, leaving 4 bases unmatched. The CDR3 loop is CASRGQPAGELFF. The CDR3 bases are TGTGCCAGCAGGGGACAGCCGGCCGGGGAGCTGTTTTTT.

The chain uses TRBV29-1 and TRBJ1-1; TRBD1 aligns across 8 bases. Per the germline V gene, CDR1 is SQVTM and CDR2 is ANQGSEA. The CDR3 covers 14 residues. V gave up 7 bases and J gave up 2 bases; unmatched junction bases: 9. CDR3 sequence (DNA): TGCAGCGCCACAGGGGGTACTCTAAACACTGAAGCTTTCTTT. Translated, it gives CSATGGTLNTEAFF.

This chain links TRBV19 with TRBJ1-4, with 7 bases lining up with TRBD1. Trimming cost V 3 bases and J 12 bases; bases outside gene matches: 4. The V gene's germline CDR1 is LNHDA and CDR2 SQIVND (reference sequence). The length of the CDR3 is 12 residues. The CDR3: CASSIYQGELFF. The CDR3 nucleotides read TGTGCCAGTAGTATCTATCAGGGGGAACTGTTTTTT.

The rearrangement links TRBV5-6 to TRBJ2-7, with 10 bases aligning to TRBD2. CDR1 and CDR2 (germline): SGHDT, YYEEEE. The CDR3 is 14 residues long. Germline trimming cut 5 bases from V and 2 bases from J; bases unmatched to any gene: 4. CDR3 region: CASRRLAGAYEQYF. CDR3 nucleotide sequence: TGTGCCAGCAGACGTCTAGCGGGAGCCTACGAGCAGTACTTC.

This clone was recorded a few times. The V call is TRBV5-1, the J call TRBJ2-7; tentative D call: TRBD2 (7 bases). Per the germline V gene, CDR1 is SGHRS and CDR2 is YFSETQ. V shed 3 bases and J shed 7 bases, with 20 bases lying between them. The CDR3 sequence is 15 residues long. This chain's CDR3 is CASSSRTGGTGEQYF. CDR3 DNA sequence: TGCGCCAGCAGCTCCCGGACGGGGGGCACGGGGGAGCAGTACTTC.

DNA for the CDR3: TGTGCCAGCAGTCAAGTTAGCGGGAGGTCCTACAATGAGCAGTTCTTC. It is translated as CASSQVSGRSYNEQFF. The chain is built from TRBV5-4 and TRBJ2-1, with TRBD2 identical over 10 bases. The CDR3 runs 16 residues. V gave up 5 bases and J gave up 1 base; unmatched junction bases: 6. CDR1 and CDR2 (germline): SGHNT, YYREEE (reference sequence).

The chain joins TRBV2 to TRBJ2-1; 14 bases agree with TRBD2. Germline CDR1 is SNHLY and CDR2 is FYNNEI. Losses at the gene ends were 5 bases for V and 5 bases for J; bases not matched to a gene: 2. The CDR3 runs 15 residues. The CDR3 nucleotides are TGTGCCAGCAGTCCGACTAGCGGGGGGGACAATGAGCAGTTCTTC. Translating it yields CASSPTSGGDNEQFF.

DNA for the CDR3: TGTGCCAGCAGTTACGAGGCAGGGGGGGTCAATGAGCAGTTCTTC. Protein: CASSYEAGGVNEQFF. This rearrangement joins TRBV6-6 to TRBJ2-1; D may be TRBD1 or TRBD2 (7 bases each). This CDR3 is 15 amino acids long. The germline V gene encodes CDR1 MNHNY and CDR2 SVGAGI (reference sequence). Between the trimmed V and J ends, which lost 2 bases and 6 bases, there was a span of 14 bases.

The gene calls are TRBV4-3 and TRBJ2-5; D is undetermined. This CDR3 region has 11 residues. Germline values: CDR1 LGHNA, CDR2 YSLEER. V was pared by 8 bases and J by 2 bases, with 6 bases between. DNA for the CDR3: TGCGCCAGCGGTCTACAAGAGACCCAGTACTTC. It specifies CASGLQETQYF.

This chain uses TRBV5-5 with TRBJ1-1, with D perhaps matching TRBD1 (6 bases). The CDR3 runs 15 residues. Looked up from germline, CDR1 is SGHKS and CDR2 is YYEKEE (reference sequence). With 1 base removed from V and 2 bases from J, the gap between germline ends came to 12 bases. CDR3 amino acids: CASSLLWGANTEAFF. For the CDR3, the DNA is TGTGCCAGCAGCTTGTTATGGGGGGCAAACACTGAAGCTTTCTTT.

The chain is built from TRBV15 and TRBJ2-5; TRBD1 matches 8 bases. Germline loops: CDR1 LNHNV, CDR2 YYDKDF (reference sequence). Trimming removed 0 bases from V and 7 bases from J; junction bases left unmatched: 7. The CDR3 covers 15 residues. The CDR3 DNA sequence: TGTGCCACCAGCAGAGATCAGGGGGCGTCGGGGACCCAGTACTTC. This codes for CATSRDQGASGTQYF.

This chain joins TRBV4-1 and TRBJ1-1; 10 positions agree with TRBD1. Trimming removed 6 bases from V and 0 bases from J; junction bases left unmatched: 1. The CDR3 length is 14 residues. Germline V gene sequence: CDR1 MGHRA, CDR2 YSYEKL. The CDR3, as DNA: TGCGCCAGCAGGGACAGGGGGGTGAACACTGAAGCTTTCTTT. It yields the protein CASRDRGVNTEAFF.

This clone came up once. The J gene is TRBJ2-7, the V gene TRBV11-2; D possibly corresponds to TRBD1 (5 bases). With 6 bases removed from V and 6 bases from J, the gap between germline ends came to 21 bases. This CDR3 has 15 amino acids. Germline V CDR1 and CDR2: SGHAT, FQNNGV. The DNA for the CDR3 is TGTGCCAGCAGAGCAAGCGCCAGGGTCCGGCGCGAGCAGTACTTC. Translated: CASRASARVRREQYF.